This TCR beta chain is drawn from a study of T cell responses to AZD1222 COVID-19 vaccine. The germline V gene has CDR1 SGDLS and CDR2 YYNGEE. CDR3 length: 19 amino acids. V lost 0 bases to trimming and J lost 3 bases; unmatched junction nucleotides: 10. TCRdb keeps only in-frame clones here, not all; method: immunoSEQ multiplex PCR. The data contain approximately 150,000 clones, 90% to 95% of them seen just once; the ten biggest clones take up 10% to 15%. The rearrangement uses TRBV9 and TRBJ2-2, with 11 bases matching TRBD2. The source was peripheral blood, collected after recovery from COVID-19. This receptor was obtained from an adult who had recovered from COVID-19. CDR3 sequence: CASSVAVASGRPDTGELFF. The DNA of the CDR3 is TGTGCCAGCAGCGTAGCGGTCGCTAGCGGGAGGCCGGACACCGGGGAGCTGTTTTTT.